Included here is one T cell receptor (beta chain) sequence, with context. These data belong to a study of blood T cell repertoires in COVID-19. At the level of the study: PBMCs, B-cell-depleted T cells, or T cells provided the cDNA or gDNA that made up the material.

Using immunoSEQ multiplex PCR, the repertoire was profiled, and TCRdb retains in-frame clones only, with some absent. The sample records over 150,000 clones, approximately 80% being singletons. The CDR3 extends over 12 amino acids. Germline-derived CDR1 and CDR2 are SGHAT and FQNNGV. Trimming left V 5 bases short and J 7 bases short, with 9 bases between. All enrollees were roughly 18 to 90 years old and from 25 or so US areas. The receptor was derived from a woman aged 55 to 70 who had recovered from COVID-19. Sequences were obtained from PBMCs or T cells enriched from blood (not recorded which). This sequence joins TRBV11-2 and TRBJ2-1; possibly TRBD2 for D (6 bases). The chain's CDR3 is CASSATRNEQFF. As DNA, the CDR3 is TGTGCCAGCAGCGCGACTAGGAATGAGCAGTTCTTC.